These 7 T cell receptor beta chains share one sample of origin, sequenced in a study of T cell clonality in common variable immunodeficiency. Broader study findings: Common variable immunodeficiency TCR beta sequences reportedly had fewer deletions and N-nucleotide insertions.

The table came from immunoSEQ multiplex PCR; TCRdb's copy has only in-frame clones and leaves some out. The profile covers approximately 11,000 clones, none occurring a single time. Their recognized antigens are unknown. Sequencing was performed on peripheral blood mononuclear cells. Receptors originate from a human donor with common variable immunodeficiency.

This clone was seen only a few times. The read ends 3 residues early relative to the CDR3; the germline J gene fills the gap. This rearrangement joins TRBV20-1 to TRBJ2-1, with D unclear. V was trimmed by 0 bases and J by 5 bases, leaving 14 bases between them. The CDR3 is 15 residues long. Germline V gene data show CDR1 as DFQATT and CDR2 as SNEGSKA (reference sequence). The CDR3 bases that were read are TGCAGTGCTAGAGAACCCCCCGCCGACAACAATGAG. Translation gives CSAREPPADNNE. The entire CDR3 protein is CSAREPPADNNEQFF.

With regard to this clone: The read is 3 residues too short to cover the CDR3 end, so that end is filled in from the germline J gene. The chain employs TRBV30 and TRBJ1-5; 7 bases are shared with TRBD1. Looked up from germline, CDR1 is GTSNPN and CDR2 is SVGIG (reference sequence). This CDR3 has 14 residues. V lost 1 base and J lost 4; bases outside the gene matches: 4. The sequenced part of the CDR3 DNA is TGTGCCTGGAGTGCCGGGACAGTTAATCAGCCC. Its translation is CAWSAGTVNQP. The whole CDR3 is CAWSAGTVNQPQHF.

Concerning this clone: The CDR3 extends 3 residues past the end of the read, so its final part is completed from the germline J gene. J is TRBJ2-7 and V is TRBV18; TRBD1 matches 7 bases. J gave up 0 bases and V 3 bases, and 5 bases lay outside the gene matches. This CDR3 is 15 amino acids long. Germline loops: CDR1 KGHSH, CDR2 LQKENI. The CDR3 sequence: CASSPSGTVSYEQYF. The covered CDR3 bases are TGTGCCAGCTCACCGTCCGGGACAGTCTCCTACGAG.

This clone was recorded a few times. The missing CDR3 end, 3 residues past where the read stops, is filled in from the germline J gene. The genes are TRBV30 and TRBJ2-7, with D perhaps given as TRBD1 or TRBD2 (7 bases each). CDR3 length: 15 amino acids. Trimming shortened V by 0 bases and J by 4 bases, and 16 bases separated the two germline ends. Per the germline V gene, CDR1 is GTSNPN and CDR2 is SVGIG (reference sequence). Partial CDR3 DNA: TGTGCCTGGAGTGTAGGGGGCGGGAGTTCGTACGAG. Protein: CAWSVGGGSSYE. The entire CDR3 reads CAWSVGGGSSYEQYF.

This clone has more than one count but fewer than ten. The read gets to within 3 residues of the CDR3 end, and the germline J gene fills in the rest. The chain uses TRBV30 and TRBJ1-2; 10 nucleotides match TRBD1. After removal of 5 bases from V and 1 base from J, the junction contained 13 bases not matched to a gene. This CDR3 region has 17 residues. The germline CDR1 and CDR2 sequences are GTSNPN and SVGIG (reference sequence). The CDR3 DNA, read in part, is TGTGCCTGGGAGTTACCGGGACAGGGGACAGATAACTATGGC. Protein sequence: CAWELPGQGTDNYG. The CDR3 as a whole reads CAWELPGQGTDNYGYTF.

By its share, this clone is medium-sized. CDR3 amino acids: CASSSSQTGELFF. CDR3 DNA (partial): TGTGCCAGCAGCTCCTCCCAGACCGGGGAG. The V and J genes are TRBV7-3 and TRBJ2-2; D not resolved. The read stops 3 residues short of the end of the CDR3; the missing end is completed from the germline J gene. The CDR3 is 13 amino acids. Germline V lookup: CDR1 SGHTA, CDR2 FQGTGA. With 4 bases removed from V and 5 bases from J, the gap between germline ends came to 8 bases.

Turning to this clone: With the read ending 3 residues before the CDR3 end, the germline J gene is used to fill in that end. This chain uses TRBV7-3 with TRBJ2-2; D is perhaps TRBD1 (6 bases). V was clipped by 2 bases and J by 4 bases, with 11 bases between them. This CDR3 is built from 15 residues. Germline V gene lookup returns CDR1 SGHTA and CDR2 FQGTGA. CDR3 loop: CASSLYRVVTGELFF. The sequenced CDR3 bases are TGTGCCAGCAGCTTATACAGGGTGGTCACCGGGGAG.